This T cell receptor beta chain was captured in a study of blood T cell repertoires in COVID-19. Donors of Cohort 3 who recovered were those that had two negative PCRs, clearance, or symptom resolution. Some clones are missing from TCRdb's copy, which holds only in-frame ones; the method was immunoSEQ multiplex PCR. The table has hundreds of thousands of clones, 70% to 90% seen once; the top ten hold over 9%. With 5 bases clipped from V and 2 bases from J, the junction kept 7 bases outside the gene matches. CDR1 is MNHEY and CDR2 is SVGAGI in the germline V gene. This CDR3 contains 15 residues. This clonotype was obtained from a woman aged 35 to 49 who had recovered from COVID-19. Specimen: PBMCs or T cells enriched from blood (not recorded which). The chain recombines TRBV6-5 with TRBJ2-3; 7 bases agree with TRBD2. The CDR3 DNA is TGTGCCAGCAGTCCCCGGGACTACCTCACAGATACGCAGTATTTT. Translating gives CASSPRDYLTDTQYF.